This TCR beta chain is from a study of blood T cell repertoires in COVID-19. Clones were read by immunoSEQ multiplex PCR, and TCRdb kept only the in-frame ones, dropping some. The repertoire holds 110,000 or so clones, approximately 85% seen once, with 2.4% in the top ten. The CDR3 contains 21 residues. Trimming removed 0 bases from V and 2 bases from J, with 26 bases in between. Germline V gene sequence: CDR1 MGHRA, CDR2 YSYEKL. This clone was counted between two and nine times. Sequenced sample: peripheral blood. The chain has TRBV4-1 and TRBJ2-1, with D perhaps TRBD2 (7 bases). The clonotype was recovered from a human donor in a cohort sampled during active COVID-19. The CDR3 nucleotides read TGCGCCAGCAGCCAAGAAGGGGGGAGACTAGCATTCGGCCGCCCCTACAATGAGCAGTTCTTC. Translating it yields CASSQEGGRLAFGRPYNEQFF.